This TCR beta chain comes out of a study of blood T cell repertoires in COVID-19. The CDR3 has 16 amino acids. Trimming took 0 bases from V and 3 from J; bases not matched to a gene: 5. CDR1 is SGHRS, CDR2 YFSETQ, per germline. Clones were sequenced by immunoSEQ multiplex PCR, and TCRdb holds only the in-frame ones, with some missing. The data contain about 110,000 clones, 85% of them singletons. The rearrangement links TRBV5-1 to TRBJ2-1; 8 positions agree with TRBD2. The specimen was peripheral blood. This TCR came from a human donor in a cohort sampled during active COVID-19. The CDR3 DNA follows: TGCGCCAGCAGCTTGGACGGCGGGGGGCTCTACAATGAGCAGTTCTTC. It encodes CASSLDGGGLYNEQFF.